This T cell receptor (beta chain) was observed in a study of blood T cell repertoires in COVID-19. Study at large: The study drew acute and convalescent COVID-19 samples from the United States, Italy and Spain.

Method: immunoSEQ multiplex PCR; TCRdb's copy keeps in-frame clones and lacks some. Among around 80,000 clones listed, about 70% were seen once. The CDR3 is made up of 15 amino acids. Germline V gene data show CDR1 as LNHDA and CDR2 as SQIVND (reference sequence). V trimming: 9 bases; J trimming: 6 bases; junction bases outside the gene matches: 8. The chain joins TRBV19 to TRBJ2-3, with 14 bases aligning to TRBD2. This clonotype was obtained from a woman of 80 years or more with active or convalescent COVID-19. Material for sequencing was peripheral blood. The chain's CDR3 is CASGLAGGSSDTQYF. CDR3 nucleotides: TGTGCCAGCGGACTAGCGGGGGGATCCTCGGATACGCAGTATTTT.